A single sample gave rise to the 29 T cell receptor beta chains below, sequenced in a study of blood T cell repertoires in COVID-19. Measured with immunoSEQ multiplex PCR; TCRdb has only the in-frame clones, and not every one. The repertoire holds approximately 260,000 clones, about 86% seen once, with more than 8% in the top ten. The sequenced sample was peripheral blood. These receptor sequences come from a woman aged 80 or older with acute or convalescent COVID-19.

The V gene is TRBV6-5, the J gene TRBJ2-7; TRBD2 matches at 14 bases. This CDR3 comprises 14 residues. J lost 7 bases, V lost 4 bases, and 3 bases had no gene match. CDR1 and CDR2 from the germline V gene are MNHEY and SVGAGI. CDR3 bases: TGTGCCAGCAGTTCGGGACTAGCGGGGGAAGAGCAGTACTTC. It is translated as CASSSGLAGEEQYF.

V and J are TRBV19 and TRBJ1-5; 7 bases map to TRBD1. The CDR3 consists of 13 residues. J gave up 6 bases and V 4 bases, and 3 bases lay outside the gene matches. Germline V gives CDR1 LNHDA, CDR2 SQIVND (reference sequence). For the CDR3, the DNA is TGTGCCAGTAGTAGTGACAGGGTTCAGCCCCAGCATTTT. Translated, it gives CASSSDRVQPQHF. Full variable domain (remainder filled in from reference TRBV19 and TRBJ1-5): DGGITQSPKYLFRKEGQNVTLSCEQNLNHDAMYWYRQDPGQGLRLIYYSQIVNDFQKGDIAEGYSVSREKKESFPLTVTSAQKNPTAFYLCASSSDRVQPQHFGDGTRLSIL.

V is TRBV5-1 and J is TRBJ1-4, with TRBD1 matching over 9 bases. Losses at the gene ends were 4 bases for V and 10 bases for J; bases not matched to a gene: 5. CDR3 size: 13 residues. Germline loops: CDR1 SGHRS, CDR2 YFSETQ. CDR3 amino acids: CASSQGQGGKLFF. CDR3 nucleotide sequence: TGCGCCAGCAGCCAGGGACAGGGAGGAAAACTGTTTTTT.

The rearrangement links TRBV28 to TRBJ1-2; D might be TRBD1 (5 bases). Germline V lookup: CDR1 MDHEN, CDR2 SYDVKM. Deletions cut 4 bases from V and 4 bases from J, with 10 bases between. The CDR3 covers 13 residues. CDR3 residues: CASSSTASYGYTF. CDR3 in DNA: TGTGCCAGCAGTTCGACAGCAAGCTATGGCTACACCTTC.

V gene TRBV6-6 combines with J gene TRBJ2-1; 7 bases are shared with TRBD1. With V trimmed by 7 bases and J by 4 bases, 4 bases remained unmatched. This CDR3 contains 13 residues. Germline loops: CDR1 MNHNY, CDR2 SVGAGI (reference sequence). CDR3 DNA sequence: TGTGCCAGCACCTCGACAGGGTACAATGAGCAGTTCTTC. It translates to CASTSTGYNEQFF.

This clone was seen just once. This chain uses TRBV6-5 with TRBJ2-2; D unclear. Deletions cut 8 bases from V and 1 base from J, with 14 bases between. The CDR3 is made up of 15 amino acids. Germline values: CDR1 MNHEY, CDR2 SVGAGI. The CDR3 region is CASVRSNLNTGELFF. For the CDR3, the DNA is TGTGCCAGCGTACGCTCGAACTTGAACACCGGGGAGCTGTTTTTT.

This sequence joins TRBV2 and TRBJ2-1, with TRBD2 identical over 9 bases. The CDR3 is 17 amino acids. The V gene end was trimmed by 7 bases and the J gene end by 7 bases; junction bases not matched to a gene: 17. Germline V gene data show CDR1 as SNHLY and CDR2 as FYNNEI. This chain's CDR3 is CASTLGASGVFGNEQFF. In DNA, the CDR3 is TGTGCCAGCACCCTGGGGGCTAGCGGGGTCTTTGGGAATGAGCAGTTCTTC.

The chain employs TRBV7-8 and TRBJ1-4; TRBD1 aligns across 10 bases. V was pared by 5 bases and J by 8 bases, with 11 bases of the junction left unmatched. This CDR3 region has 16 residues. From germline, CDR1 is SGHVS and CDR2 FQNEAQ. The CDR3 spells CASSPGGGTGVEKLFF. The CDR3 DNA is TGTGCCAGCAGCCCCGGGGGCGGGACAGGGGTAGAAAAACTGTTTTTT.

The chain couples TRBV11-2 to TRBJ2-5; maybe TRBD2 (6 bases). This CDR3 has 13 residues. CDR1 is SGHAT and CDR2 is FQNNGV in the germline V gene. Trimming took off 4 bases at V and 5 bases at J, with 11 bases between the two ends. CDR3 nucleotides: TGTGCCAGCAGCTCGGGGGTAGGGGAGACCCAGTACTTC. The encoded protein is CASSSGVGETQYF.

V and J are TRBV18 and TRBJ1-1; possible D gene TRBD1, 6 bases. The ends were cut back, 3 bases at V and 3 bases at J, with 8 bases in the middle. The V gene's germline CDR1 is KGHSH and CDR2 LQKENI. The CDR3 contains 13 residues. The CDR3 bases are TGTGCCAGCTCACCTCAGGGGTACACTGAAGCTTTCTTT. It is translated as CASSPQGYTEAFF.

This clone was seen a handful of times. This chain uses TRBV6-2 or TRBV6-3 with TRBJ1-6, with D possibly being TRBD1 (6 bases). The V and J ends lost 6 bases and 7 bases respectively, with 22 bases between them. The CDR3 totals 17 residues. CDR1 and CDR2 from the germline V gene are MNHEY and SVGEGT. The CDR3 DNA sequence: TGTGCCAGCAGCCGCCGGACAGAGATACGAGCCAATTCACCCCTCCACTTT. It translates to CASSRRTEIRANSPLHF.

The DNA of the CDR3 is TGTGCCAGTAGTATAGCGGCAGGGTACACCGGGGAGCTGTTTTTT. It codes for CASSIAAGYTGELFF. The gene calls are TRBV19 and TRBJ2-2; D may be TRBD1 (5 bases). Germline V gene lookup returns CDR1 LNHDA and CDR2 SQIVND (reference sequence). This CDR3 is built from 15 residues. Between the trimmed V and J ends, which lost 1 base and 3 bases, there was a span of 9 bases.

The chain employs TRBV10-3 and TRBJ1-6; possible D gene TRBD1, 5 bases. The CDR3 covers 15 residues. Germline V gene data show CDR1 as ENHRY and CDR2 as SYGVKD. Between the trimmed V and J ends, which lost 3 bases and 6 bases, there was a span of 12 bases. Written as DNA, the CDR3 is TGTGCCATCAGTGAAAACAGGCATTTTAATTCACCCCTCCACTTT. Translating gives CAISENRHFNSPLHF.

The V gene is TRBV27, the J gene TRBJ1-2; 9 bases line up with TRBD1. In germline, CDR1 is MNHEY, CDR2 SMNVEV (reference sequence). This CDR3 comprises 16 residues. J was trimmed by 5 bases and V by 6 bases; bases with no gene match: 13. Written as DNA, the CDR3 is TGTGCCAGCAGCCGTTACCGGGACAGGGCTGCGTATGGCTACACCTTC. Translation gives CASSRYRDRAAYGYTF.

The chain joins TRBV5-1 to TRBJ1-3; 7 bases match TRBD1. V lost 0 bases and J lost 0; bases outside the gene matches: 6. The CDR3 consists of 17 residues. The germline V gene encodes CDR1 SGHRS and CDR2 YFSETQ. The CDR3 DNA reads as TGCGCCAGCAGCTTGGGGCCCGACAGGGTCTCTGGAAACACCATATATTTT. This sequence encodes CASSLGPDRVSGNTIYF.

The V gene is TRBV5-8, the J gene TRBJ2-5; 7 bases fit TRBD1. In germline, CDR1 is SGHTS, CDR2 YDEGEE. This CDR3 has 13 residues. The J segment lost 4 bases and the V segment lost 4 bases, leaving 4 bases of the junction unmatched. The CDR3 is CASSLTGSETQYF. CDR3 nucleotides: TGTGCCAGCAGCCTGACAGGGTCAGAGACCCAGTACTTC.

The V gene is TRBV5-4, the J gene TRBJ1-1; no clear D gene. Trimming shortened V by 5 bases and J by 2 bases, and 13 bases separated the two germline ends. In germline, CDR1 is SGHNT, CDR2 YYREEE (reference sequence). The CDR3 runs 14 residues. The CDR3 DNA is TGTGCCAGCAGGCCGGGTGGTAGAAACACTGAAGCTTTCTTT. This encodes CASRPGGRNTEAFF.

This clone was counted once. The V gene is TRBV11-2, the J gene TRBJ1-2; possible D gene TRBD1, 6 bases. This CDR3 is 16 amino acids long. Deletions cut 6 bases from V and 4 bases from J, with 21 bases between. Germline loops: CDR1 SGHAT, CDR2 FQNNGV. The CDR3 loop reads CASSSSPGQNLYGYTF. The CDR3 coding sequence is TGTGCCAGCAGTTCTTCTCCTGGACAGAATCTCTATGGCTACACCTTC. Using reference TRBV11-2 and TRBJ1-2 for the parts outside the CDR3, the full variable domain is EAGVAQSPRYKIIEKRQSVAFWCNPISGHATLYWYQQILGQGPKLLIQFQNNGVVDDSQLPKDRFSAERLKGVDSTLKIQPAKLEDSAVYLCASSSSPGQNLYGYTFGSGTRLTVV.

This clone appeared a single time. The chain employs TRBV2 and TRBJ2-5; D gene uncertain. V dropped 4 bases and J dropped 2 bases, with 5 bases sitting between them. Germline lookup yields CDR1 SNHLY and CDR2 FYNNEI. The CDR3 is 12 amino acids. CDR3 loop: CASSVLQETQYF. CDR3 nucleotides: TGTGCCAGCAGTGTACTACAAGAGACCCAGTACTTC.

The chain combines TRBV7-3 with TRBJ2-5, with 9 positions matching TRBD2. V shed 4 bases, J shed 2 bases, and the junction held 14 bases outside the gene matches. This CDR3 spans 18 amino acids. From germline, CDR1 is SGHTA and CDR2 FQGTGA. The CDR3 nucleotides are TGTGCCAGCAGCTCCCGTAGCGGGGGCTCTGTGGGGCAAGAGACCCAGTACTTC. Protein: CASSSRSGGSVGQETQYF. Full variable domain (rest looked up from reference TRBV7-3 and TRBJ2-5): GAGVSQTPSNKVTEKGKYVELRCDPISGHTALYWYRQSLGQGPEFLIYFQGTGAADDSGLPNDRFFAVRPEGSVSTLKIQRTERGDSAVYLCASSSRSGGSVGQETQYFGPGTRLLVL.

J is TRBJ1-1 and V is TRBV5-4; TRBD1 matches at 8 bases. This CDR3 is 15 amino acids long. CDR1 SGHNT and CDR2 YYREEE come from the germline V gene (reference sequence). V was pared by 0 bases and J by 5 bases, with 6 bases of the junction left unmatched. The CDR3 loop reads CASSLDQGAGTEAFF. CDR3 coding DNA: TGTGCCAGCAGCTTGGACCAGGGGGCGGGAACTGAAGCTTTCTTT.

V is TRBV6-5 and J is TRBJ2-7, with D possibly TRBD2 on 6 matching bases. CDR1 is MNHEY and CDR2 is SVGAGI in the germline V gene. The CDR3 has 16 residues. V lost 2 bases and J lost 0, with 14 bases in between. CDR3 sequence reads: CASSYAAAGGSYEQYF. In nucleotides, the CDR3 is TGTGCCAGCAGTTACGCGGCCGCCGGGGGCTCCTACGAGCAGTACTTC.

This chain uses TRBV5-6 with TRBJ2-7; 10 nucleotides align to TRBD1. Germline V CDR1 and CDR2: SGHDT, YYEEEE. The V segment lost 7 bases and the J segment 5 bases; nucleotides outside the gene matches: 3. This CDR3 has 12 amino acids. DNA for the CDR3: TGTGCCAGCCGGACAGGGGGGCACGAGCAGTACTTC. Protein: CASRTGGHEQYF. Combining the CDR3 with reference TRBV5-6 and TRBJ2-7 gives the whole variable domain DAGVTQSPTHLIKTRGQQVTLRCSPKSGHDTVSWYQQALGQGPQFIFQYYEEEERQRGNFPDRFSGHQFPNYSSELNVNALLLGDSALYLCASRTGGHEQYFGPGTRLTVT.

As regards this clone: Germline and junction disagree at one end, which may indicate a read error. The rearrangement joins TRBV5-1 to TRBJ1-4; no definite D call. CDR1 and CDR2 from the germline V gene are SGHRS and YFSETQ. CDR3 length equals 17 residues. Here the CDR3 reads CASSSRGEGPTNEKLFF. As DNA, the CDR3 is TGCGCCAGCAGCTCCCGGGGAGAAGGCCCAACTAATGAAAAATTGTTTTTT.

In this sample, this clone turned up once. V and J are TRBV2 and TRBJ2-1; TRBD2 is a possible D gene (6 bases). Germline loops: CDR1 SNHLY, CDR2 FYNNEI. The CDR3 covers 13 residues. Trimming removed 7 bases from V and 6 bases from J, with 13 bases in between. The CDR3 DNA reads TGTGCCAGCACCCTGACTAGAGTCAATGAGCAGTTCTTC. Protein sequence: CASTLTRVNEQFF.

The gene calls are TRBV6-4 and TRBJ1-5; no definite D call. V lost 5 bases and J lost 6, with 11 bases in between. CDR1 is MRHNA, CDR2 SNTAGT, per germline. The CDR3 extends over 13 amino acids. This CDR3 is CASSPGGGQPQHF. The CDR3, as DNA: TGTGCCAGCAGTCCCGGAGGAGGTCAGCCCCAGCATTTT.

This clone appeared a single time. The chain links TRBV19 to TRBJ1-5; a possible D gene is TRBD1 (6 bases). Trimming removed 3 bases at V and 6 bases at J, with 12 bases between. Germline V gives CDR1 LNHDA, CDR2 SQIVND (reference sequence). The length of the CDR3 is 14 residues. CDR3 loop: CASSIGGAFQPQHF. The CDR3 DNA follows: TGTGCCAGTAGTATTGGGGGGGCCTTTCAGCCCCAGCATTTT.

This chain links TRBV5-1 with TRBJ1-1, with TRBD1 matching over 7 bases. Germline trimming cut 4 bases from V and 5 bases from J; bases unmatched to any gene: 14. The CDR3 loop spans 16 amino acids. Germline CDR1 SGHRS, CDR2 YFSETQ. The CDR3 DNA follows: TGCGCCAGCAGCCCCTGGGACAGTCAGCGAAAGACTGAAGCTTTCTTT. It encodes CASSPWDSQRKTEAFF.

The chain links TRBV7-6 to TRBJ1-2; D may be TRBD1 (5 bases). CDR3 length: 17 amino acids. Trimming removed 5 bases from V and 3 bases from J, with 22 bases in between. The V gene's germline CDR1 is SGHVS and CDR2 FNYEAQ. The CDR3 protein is CASSPSQVGGVHYGYTF. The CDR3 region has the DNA TGTGCCAGCAGCCCGTCTCAGGTGGGAGGGGTCCACTATGGCTACACCTTC.